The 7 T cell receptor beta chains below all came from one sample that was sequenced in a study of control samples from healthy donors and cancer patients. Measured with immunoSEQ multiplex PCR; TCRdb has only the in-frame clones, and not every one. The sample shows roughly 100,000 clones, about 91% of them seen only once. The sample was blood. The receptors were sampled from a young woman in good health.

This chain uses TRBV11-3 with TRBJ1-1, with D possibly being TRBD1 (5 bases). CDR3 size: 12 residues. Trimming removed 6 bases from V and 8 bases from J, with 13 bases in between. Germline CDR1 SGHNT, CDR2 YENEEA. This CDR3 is CASSDSVGEAFF. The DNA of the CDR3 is TGTGCCAGCAGTGACAGCGTTGGCGAAGCTTTCTTT.

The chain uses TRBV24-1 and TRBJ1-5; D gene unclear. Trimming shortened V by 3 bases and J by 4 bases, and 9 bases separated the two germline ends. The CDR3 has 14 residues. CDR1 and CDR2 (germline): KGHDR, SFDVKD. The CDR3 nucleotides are TGTGCCACCAGTGATCCGGGTCTGAATCAGCCCCAGCATTTT. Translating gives CATSDPGLNQPQHF.

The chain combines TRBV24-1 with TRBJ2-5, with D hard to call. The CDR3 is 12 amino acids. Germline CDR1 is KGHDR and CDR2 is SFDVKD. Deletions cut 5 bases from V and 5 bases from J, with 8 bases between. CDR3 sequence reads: CATSVAAETQYF. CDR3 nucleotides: TGTGCCACCAGTGTAGCTGCGGAGACCCAGTACTTC.

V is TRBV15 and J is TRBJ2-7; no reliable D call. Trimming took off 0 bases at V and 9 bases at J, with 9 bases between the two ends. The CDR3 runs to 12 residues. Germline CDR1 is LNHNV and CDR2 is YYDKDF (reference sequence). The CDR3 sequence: CATSRDVLAQYF. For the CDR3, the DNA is TGTGCCACCAGCAGAGATGTGTTGGCGCAGTACTTC. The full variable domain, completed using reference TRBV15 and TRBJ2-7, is DAMVIQNPRYQVTQFGKPVTLSCSQTLNHNVMYWYQQKSSQAPKLLFHYYDKDFNNEADTPDNFQSRRPNTSFCFLDIRSPGLGDTAMYLCATSRDVLAQYFGPGTRLTVT.

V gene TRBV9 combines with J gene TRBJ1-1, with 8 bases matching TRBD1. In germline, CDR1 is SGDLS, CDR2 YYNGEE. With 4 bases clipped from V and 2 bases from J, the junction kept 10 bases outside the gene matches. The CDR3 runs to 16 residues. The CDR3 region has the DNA TGTGCCAGCAGCCTAGACAGGGGCTCCTTAAACACTGAAGCTTTCTTT. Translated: CASSLDRGSLNTEAFF.

CDR3 loop: CASAPTRGVTGELFF. CDR3 bases: TGTGCCAGCGCCCCCACGCGGGGTGTCACCGGGGAGCTGTTTTTT. The V gene is TRBV11-3, the J gene TRBJ2-2, with D perhaps matching TRBD2 (6 bases). There are 15 residues in the CDR3. V lost 8 bases and J lost 4, with 17 bases in between. Germline values: CDR1 SGHNT, CDR2 YENEEA. Based on the CDR3 plus reference TRBV11-3 and TRBJ2-2, the full variable domain is EAGVVQSPRYKIIEKKQPVAFWCNPISGHNTLYWYLQNLGQGPELLIRYENEEAVDDSQLPKDRFSAERLKGVDSTLKIQPAELGDSAVYLCASAPTRGVTGELFFGEGSRLTVL.

The CDR3 reads CATSEAGQGGDEQFF. CDR3 DNA: TGTGCCACCAGTGAGGCGGGACAGGGTGGCGATGAGCAGTTCTTC. The chain uses TRBV24-1 and TRBJ2-1; 9 positions agree with TRBD1. The junction had 8 bases not matched to a gene; V was cut back by 4 bases and J by 8 bases. This CDR3 is built from 15 residues. Per germline, CDR1 KGHDR and CDR2 SFDVKD.